This T cell receptor (beta chain) was captured in a study of T cell responses to AZD1222 COVID-19 vaccine. Study observations and caveats: Donors were largely white British and mainly female; clonal diversity was possibly underestimated. Spike was spanned by vaccine-associated CD4 TCRs, with dominance at 160-218 and 743-854.

Germline V gives CDR1 SNHLY, CDR2 FYNNEI. Deletions cut 7 bases from V and 0 bases from J, with 13 bases between. CDR3 length: 14 amino acids. The protocol was immunoSEQ multiplex PCR, while the TCRdb copy is restricted to in-frame clones and leaves out a portion. The sample lists about 180,000 clones; roughly 92% were seen once. Worth noting for this clone: As yet, its antigen is unknown.

This receptor was identified in an adult who received the AZD1222 COVID-19 vaccine. The sample was peripheral blood, taken 28 days after the second AZD1222 dose. The chain carries TRBV2 and TRBJ2-7, with D possibly TRBD2 on 6 matching bases. CDR3 residues: CASTLGGTSYEQYF. The DNA of the CDR3 is TGTGCCAGCACACTAGGAGGGACCTCCTACGAGCAGTACTTC.